A single sample gave rise to the 18 T cell receptor beta chains below, sequenced in a study of T cell changes during pregnancy in multiple sclerosis. Clones were sequenced by immunoSEQ multiplex PCR, and TCRdb holds only the in-frame ones, with some missing. The sample records some 74,000 clones, 85% to 95% being singletons. The specimen was peripheral blood, collected before pregnancy. These receptor sequences come from a female donor with multiple sclerosis, enrolled in a pregnancy study.

This rearrangement joins TRBV5-6 to TRBJ2-7; D remains unclear. CDR3 length: 14 residues. Trimming left V 2 bases short and J 0 bases short, with 9 bases between. Per germline, CDR1 SGHDT and CDR2 YYEEEE. For the CDR3, the DNA is TGTGCCAGCAGCTTCGAAACTCTCTCCTACGAGCAGTACTTC. Amino acid sequence: CASSFETLSYEQYF.

The chain recombines TRBV10-2 with TRBJ2-1, with D perhaps TRBD2 (5 bases). V lost 1 base and J 0 bases, leaving 10 bases between the germline ends. CDR3 length equals 16 residues. Per germline, CDR1 WSHSY and CDR2 SAAADI. CDR3 nucleotides: TGCGCCAGCAGTGAGTTGGGCGGGCCCTCCTACAATGAGCAGTTCTTC. It yields the protein CASSELGGPSYNEQFF.

J is TRBJ1-2 and V is TRBV2; 8 bases agree with TRBD1. Germline loops: CDR1 SNHLY, CDR2 FYNNEI. This CDR3 contains 13 residues. V lost 6 bases, J lost 5 bases, and 5 bases stayed unmatched. CDR3 coding DNA: TGTGCCAGCAGGGAGGGACAGGTTTATGGCTACACCTTC. The encoded protein is CASREGQVYGYTF.

This chain connects TRBV7-2 to TRBJ1-4; no clear D. Trimming took off 1 base at V and 7 bases at J, with 13 bases between the two ends. Germline assignment: CDR1 SGHTA and CDR2 FQGNSA. The CDR3 contains 15 residues. CDR3 bases: TGTGCCAGCAGCTTAGGGTCGGTAGAGGCTGAAAAACTGTTTTTT. It is translated as CASSLGSVEAEKLFF.

The chain links TRBV7-9 to TRBJ2-7; TRBD1 aligns across 7 bases. Losses at the gene ends were 0 bases for V and 3 bases for J; bases not matched to a gene: 8. The germline gives CDR1 SEHNR, CDR2 FQNEAQ (reference sequence). The CDR3 has 16 residues. The CDR3 loop is CASSLALAGGNYEQYF. In DNA, the CDR3 is TGTGCCAGCAGCTTAGCGCTGGCAGGGGGAAACTACGAGCAGTACTTC.

This sequence joins TRBV7-2 and TRBJ2-5, with 9 bases aligning to TRBD1. CDR3 length: 15 residues. V dropped 4 bases and J dropped 4; count of bases not matched to a gene: 7. CDR1 SGHTA and CDR2 FQGNSA come from the germline V gene. Here the CDR3 reads CASSYDRGRGETQYF. In DNA form, the CDR3 reads TGTGCCAGCAGCTACGACAGGGGGAGAGGAGAGACCCAGTACTTC.

The rearrangement uses TRBV13 and TRBJ2-1; no definite D call. The germline CDR1 and CDR2 sequences are PRHDT and FYEKMQ (reference sequence). The V and J ends lost 5 bases and 12 bases respectively, with 11 bases between them. The CDR3 runs 11 residues. CDR3 bases: TGTGCCAGCAGCCTTGAGAACCTGCAGTTCTTC. Protein sequence: CASSLENLQFF. The variable domain in full, with the rest retrieved from reference TRBV13 and TRBJ2-1, is AAGVIQSPRHLIKEKRETATLKCYPIPRHDTVYWYQQGPGQDPQFLISFYEKMQSDKGSIPDRFSAQQFSDYHSELNMSSLELGDSALYFCASSLENLQFFGPGTRLTVL.

This sequence joins TRBV19 and TRBJ2-4; 7 bases are shared with TRBD2. Trimming cost V 9 bases and J 7 bases; bases outside gene matches: 9. The CDR3 loop spans 13 amino acids. Germline CDR1 reads LNHDA; CDR2 reads SQIVND (reference sequence). The CDR3 here is CASQLASANIQYF. In DNA form, the CDR3 reads TGTGCCAGCCAACTAGCGTCCGCGAACATTCAGTACTTC.

The chain has TRBV5-4 and TRBJ1-5, with D perhaps TRBD1 (5 bases). This CDR3 contains 13 residues. The V gene lost 4 bases and the J gene lost 2 bases, with 7 bases spanning the gap. Germline V CDR1 and CDR2: SGHNT, YYREEE (reference sequence). This CDR3 reads CASSEQGNQPQHF. The CDR3, as DNA: TGTGCCAGCAGCGAACAGGGCAATCAGCCCCAGCATTTT.

This chain joins TRBV18 and TRBJ2-5, with D possibly being TRBD2 (6 bases). The germline CDR1 and CDR2 sequences are KGHSH and LQKENI. The CDR3 covers 15 residues. V dropped 6 bases and J dropped 5 bases, with 19 bases sitting between them. The CDR3 DNA reads as TGTGCCAGCTCCGCAGTAGGAGGGCAGCAGGAGACCCAGTACTTC. Translated, it gives CASSAVGGQQETQYF.

The table lists this clone with a few counts. The DNA of the CDR3 is TGTGCCAGTATTCGCCCAGGGTATCAGAACACTGAAGCTTTCTTT. Translated: CASIRPGYQNTEAFF. This chain joins TRBV28 and TRBJ1-1; a weak D match, TRBD1 (5 bases). Trimming removed 9 bases from V and 1 base from J, with 18 bases in between. Germline loops: CDR1 MDHEN, CDR2 SYDVKM. The CDR3 contains 15 residues.

This chain joins TRBV18 and TRBJ2-5; no clear D. The CDR3 is made up of 16 amino acids. Germline V gives CDR1 KGHSH, CDR2 LQKENI. Trimming cost V 3 bases and J 2 bases, with 16 bases left between them. The CDR3 loop reads CASSPRQHARQETQYF. In DNA, the CDR3 is TGTGCCAGCTCACCGAGGCAACACGCAAGACAAGAGACCCAGTACTTC.

This chain links TRBV18 with TRBJ2-3, with 8 bases matching TRBD1. Germline CDR1 and CDR2: KGHSH and LQKENI. J was trimmed by 1 base and V by 2 bases; bases with no gene match: 5. The CDR3 is 16 residues long. CDR3 sequence: CASSPRLGQGTDTQYF. CDR3 DNA: TGTGCCAGCTCACCAAGATTGGGACAGGGCACAGATACGCAGTATTTT.

V usage is TRBV5-1 and J usage is TRBJ1-5, with a tentative D call TRBD1 (5 bases). CDR1 is SGHRS, CDR2 YFSETQ, per germline. The CDR3 spans 14 residues. Trimming stripped 0 bases from V and 4 bases from J, with 8 bases between. The CDR3 loop reads CASSLASGNQPQHF. The CDR3 nucleotides are TGCGCCAGCAGCTTGGCATCAGGGAATCAGCCCCAGCATTTT. Supplemented by reference TRBV5-1 and TRBJ1-5, the full variable domain reads KAGVTQTPRYLIKTRGQQVTLSCSPISGHRSVSWYQQTPGQGLQFLFEYFSETQRNKGNFPGRFSGRQFSNSRSEMNVSTLELGDSALYLCASSLASGNQPQHFGDGTRLSIL.

The V call is TRBV6-6, the J call TRBJ2-2; 10 bases map to TRBD1. The CDR3 spans 16 residues. Germline V CDR1 and CDR2: MNHNY, SVGAGI (reference sequence). V lost 2 bases and J lost 5; bases outside the gene matches: 5. The CDR3 sequence is CASSYGGQGQTGELFF. Here the CDR3 DNA reads TGTGCCAGCAGTTACGGGGGACAGGGGCAAACCGGGGAGCTGTTTTTT.

The chain employs TRBV30 and TRBJ1-3; D unclear. Trimming shortened V by 4 bases and J by 0 bases, and 4 bases separated the two germline ends. This CDR3 has 12 amino acids. CDR1 and CDR2 (germline): GTSNPN, SVGIG (reference sequence). The CDR3 DNA sequence: TGTGCCTGGACCCTCTCTGGAAACACCATATATTTT. Translation: CAWTLSGNTIYF.

The chain couples TRBV29-1 to TRBJ2-2, with TRBD2 matching over 12 bases. V trimming: 6 bases; J trimming: 7 bases; junction bases outside the gene matches: 12. CDR1 and CDR2 (germline): SQVTM, ANQGSEA. There are 16 residues in the CDR3. The chain's CDR3 is CSVDTSGRNSGGELFF. As DNA, the CDR3 is TGCAGCGTGGATACTAGCGGGAGGAATTCCGGCGGGGAGCTGTTTTTT.

The chain combines TRBV4-3 with TRBJ2-1, with TRBD2 matching over 13 bases. The J segment lost 1 base and the V segment lost 1 base, leaving 4 bases of the junction unmatched. This CDR3 is built from 18 residues. From germline, CDR1 is LGHNA and CDR2 YSLEER. CDR3 region: CASSQGGTSGDSYNEQFF. The CDR3 coding sequence is TGCGCCAGCAGCCAAGGTGGGACTAGCGGGGATTCCTACAATGAGCAGTTCTTC.